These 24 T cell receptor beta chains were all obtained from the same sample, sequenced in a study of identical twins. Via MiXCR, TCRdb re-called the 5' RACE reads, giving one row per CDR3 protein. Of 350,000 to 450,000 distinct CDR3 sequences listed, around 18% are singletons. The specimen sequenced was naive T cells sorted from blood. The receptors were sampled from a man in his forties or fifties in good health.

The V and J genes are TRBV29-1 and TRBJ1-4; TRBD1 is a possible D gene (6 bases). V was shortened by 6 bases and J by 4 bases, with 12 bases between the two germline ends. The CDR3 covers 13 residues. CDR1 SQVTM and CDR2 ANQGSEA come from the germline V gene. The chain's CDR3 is CSVLDSVNEKLFF. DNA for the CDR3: TGCAGCGTGCTGGACAGCGTTAATGAAAAACTGTTTTTT.

The CDR3 bases are TGCGCCAGCAGCCAGAATGGTGCGGCGGCCTACGAGCAGTACTTC. Translated: CASSQNGAAAYEQYF. The chain joins TRBV4-3 to TRBJ2-7; D gene ambiguous. The germline V gene has CDR1 LGHNA and CDR2 YSLEER. The V end lost 3 bases, the J end lost 2 bases, and 14 bases lay between the germline ends. The CDR3 extends over 15 amino acids.

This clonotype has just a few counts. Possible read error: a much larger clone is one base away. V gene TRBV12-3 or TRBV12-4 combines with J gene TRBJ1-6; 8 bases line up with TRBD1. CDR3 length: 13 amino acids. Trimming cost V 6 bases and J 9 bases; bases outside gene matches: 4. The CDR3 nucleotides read TGTGCCAGCAGCCTGACAGGGGCTTCACCCCTCCACTTT. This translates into CASSLTGASPLHF.

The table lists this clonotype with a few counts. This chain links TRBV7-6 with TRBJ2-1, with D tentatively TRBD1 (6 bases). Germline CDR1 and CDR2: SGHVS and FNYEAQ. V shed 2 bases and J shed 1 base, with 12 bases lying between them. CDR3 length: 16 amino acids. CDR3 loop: CASSLIQGNSYNEQFF. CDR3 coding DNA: TGTGCCAGCAGCTTAATACAGGGAAATTCCTACAATGAGCAGTTCTTC.

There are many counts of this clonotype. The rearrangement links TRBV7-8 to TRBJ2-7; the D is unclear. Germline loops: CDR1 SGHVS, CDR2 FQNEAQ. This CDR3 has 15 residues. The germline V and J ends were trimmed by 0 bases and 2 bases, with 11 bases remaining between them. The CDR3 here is CASSLALGATYEQYF. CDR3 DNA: TGTGCCAGCAGCTTAGCGCTGGGCGCGACCTACGAGCAGTACTTC.

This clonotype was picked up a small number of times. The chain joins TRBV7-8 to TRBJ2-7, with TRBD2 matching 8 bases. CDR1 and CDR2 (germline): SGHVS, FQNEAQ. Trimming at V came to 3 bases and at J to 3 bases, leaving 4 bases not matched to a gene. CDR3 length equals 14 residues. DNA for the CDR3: TGTGCCAGCAGCTTGATGAGCGGGAGCTACGAGCAGTACTTC. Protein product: CASSLMSGSYEQYF.

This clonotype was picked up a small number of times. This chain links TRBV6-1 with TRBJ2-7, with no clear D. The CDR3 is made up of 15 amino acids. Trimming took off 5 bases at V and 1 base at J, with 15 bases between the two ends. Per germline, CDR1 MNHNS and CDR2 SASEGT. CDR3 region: CASSISGVTSYEQYF. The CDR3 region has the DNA TGTGCCAGCAGTATTTCAGGTGTCACGTCCTACGAGCAGTACTTC.

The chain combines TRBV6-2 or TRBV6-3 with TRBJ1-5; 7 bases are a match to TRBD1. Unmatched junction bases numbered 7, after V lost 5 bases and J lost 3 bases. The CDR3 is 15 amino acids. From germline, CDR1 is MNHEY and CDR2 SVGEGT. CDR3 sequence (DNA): TGTGCCAGCAGTGACACACAGGGGTCCAATCAGCCCCAGCATTTT. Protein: CASSDTQGSNQPQHF.

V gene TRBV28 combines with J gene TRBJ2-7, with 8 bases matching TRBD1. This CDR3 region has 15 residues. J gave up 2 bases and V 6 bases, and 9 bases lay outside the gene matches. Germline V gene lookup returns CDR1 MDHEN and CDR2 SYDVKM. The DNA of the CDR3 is TGTGCCAGCAGACTACGACAGGGGTCCACCTACGAGCAGTACTTC. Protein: CASRLRQGSTYEQYF. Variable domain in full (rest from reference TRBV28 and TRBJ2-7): DVKVTQSSRYLVKRTGEKVFLECVQDMDHENMFWYRQDPGLGLRLIYFSYDVKMKEKGDIPEGYSVSREKKERFSLILESASTNQTSMYLCASRLRQGSTYEQYFGPGTRLTVT.

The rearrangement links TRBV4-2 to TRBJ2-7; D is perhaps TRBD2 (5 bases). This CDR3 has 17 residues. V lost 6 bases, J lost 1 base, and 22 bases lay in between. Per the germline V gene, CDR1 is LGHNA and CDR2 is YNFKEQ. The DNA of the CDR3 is TGTGCCAGCAGTCGACGGCCGGTGACTACCCAATCCTACGAGCAGTACTTC. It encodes CASSRRPVTTQSYEQYF.

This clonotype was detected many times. CDR3 residues: CASSLDARASSYNEQFF. The CDR3 DNA sequence: TGTGCCAGCAGCTTAGATGCCAGGGCCAGCTCCTACAATGAGCAGTTCTTC. The chain combines TRBV11-2 with TRBJ2-1, with D maybe TRBD1 (5 bases). Germline values: CDR1 SGHAT, CDR2 FQNNGV. The CDR3 sequence is 17 residues long. V was shortened by 0 bases and J by 0 bases, with 12 bases between the two germline ends.

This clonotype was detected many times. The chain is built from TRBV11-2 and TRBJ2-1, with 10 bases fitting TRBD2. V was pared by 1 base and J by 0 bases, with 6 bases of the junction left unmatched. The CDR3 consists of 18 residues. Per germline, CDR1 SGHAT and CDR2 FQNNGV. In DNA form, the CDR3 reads TGTGCCAGCAGCTTAGTTACTAGCGGGGCCCCCTCCTACAATGAGCAGTTCTTC. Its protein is CASSLVTSGAPSYNEQFF.

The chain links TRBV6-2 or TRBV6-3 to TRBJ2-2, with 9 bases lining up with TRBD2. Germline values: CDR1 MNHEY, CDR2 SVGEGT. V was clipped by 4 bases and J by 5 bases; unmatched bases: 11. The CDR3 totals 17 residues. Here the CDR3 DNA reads TGTGCCAGCAGTTTCGCAATGACTAGCGGATTAACCGGGGAGCTGTTTTTT. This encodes CASSFAMTSGLTGELFF.

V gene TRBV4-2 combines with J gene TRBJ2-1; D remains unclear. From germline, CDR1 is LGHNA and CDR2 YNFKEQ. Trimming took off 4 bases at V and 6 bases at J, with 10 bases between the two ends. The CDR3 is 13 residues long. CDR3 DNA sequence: TGTGCCAGCAGCCCTAAGGCGCTCAATGAGCAGTTCTTC. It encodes CASSPKALNEQFF.

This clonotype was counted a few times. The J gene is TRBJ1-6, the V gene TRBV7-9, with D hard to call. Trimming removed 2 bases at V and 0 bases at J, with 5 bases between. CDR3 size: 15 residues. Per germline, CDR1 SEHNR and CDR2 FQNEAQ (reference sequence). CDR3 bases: TGTGCCAGCAGCTTAATGAGCTCCTATAATTCACCCCTCCACTTT. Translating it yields CASSLMSSYNSPLHF.

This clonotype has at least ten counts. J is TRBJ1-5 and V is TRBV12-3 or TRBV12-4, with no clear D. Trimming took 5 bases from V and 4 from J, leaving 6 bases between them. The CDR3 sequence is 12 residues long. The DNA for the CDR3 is TGTGCCAGCAGTACGGGTAATCAGCCCCAGCATTTT. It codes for CASSTGNQPQHF.

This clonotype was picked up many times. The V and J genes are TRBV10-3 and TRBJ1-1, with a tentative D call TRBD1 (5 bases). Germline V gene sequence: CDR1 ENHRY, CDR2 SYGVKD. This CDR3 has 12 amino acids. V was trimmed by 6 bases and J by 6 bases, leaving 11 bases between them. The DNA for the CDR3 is TGTGCCATCAGAGAGCAGGGAGCTGAAGCTTTCTTT. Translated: CAIREQGAEAFF.

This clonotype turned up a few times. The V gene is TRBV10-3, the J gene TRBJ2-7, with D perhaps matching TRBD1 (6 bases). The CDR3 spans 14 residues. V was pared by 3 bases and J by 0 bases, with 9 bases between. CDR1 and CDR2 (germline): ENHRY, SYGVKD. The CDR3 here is CAISDRGYSYEQYF. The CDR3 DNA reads TGTGCCATCAGTGACAGGGGTTACTCCTACGAGCAGTACTTC.

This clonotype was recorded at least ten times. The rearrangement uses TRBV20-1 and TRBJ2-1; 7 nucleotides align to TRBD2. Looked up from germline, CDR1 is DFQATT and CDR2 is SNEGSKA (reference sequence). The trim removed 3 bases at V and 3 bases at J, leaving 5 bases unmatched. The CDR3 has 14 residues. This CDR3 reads CSASGRVSYNEQFF. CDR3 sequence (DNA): TGCAGTGCTAGTGGGAGGGTTAGCTACAATGAGCAGTTCTTC.

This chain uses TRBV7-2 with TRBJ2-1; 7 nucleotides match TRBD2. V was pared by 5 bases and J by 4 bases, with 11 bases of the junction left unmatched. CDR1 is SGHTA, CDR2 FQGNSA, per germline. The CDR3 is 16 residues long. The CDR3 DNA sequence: TGTGCCAGCAGCCAACCAACGGGGGGTCGTTACAATGAGCAGTTCTTC. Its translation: CASSQPTGGRYNEQFF.

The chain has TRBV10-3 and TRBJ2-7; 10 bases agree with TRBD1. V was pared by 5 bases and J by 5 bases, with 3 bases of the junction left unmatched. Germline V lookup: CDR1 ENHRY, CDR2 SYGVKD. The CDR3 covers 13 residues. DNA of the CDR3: TGTGCCATCAGTAGGGACAGGGGACACGAGCAGTACTTC. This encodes CAISRDRGHEQYF.

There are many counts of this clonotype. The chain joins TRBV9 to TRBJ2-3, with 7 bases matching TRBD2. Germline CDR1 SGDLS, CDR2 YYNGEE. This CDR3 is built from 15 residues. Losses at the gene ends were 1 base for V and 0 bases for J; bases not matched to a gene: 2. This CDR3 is CASSVQGGSTDTQYF. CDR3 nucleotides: TGTGCCAGCAGCGTACAGGGAGGGAGCACAGATACGCAGTATTTT.

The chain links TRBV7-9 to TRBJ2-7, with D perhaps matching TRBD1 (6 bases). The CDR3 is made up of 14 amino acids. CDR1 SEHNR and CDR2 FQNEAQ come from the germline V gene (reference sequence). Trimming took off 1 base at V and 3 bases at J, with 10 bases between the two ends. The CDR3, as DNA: TGTGCCAGCAGCTTAGGACAGGCAGTCTACGAGCAGTACTTC. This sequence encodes CASSLGQAVYEQYF.

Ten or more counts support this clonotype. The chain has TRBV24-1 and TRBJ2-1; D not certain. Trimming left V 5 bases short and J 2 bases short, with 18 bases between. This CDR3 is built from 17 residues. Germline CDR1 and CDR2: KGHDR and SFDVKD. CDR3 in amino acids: CATSARQEGHPYNEQFF. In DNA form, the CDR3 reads TGTGCCACCAGTGCCCGTCAAGAAGGCCATCCCTACAATGAGCAGTTCTTC.